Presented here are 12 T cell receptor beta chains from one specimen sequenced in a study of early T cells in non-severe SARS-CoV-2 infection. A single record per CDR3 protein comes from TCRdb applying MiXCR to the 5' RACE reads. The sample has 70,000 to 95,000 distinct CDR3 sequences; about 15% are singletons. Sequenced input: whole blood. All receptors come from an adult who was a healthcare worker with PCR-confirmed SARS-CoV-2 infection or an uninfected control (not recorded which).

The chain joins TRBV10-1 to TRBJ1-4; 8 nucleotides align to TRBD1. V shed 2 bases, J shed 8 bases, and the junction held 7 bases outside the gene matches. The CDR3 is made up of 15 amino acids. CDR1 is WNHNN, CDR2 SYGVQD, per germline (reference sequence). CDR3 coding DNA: TGCGCCAGCAGTGAGCCTTGGACAGGGACCGAAAAACTGTTTTTT. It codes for CASSEPWTGTEKLFF.

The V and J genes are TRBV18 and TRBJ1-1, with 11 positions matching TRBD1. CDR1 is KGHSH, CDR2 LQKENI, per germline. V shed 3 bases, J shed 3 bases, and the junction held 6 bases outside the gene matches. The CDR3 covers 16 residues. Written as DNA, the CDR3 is TGTGCCAGCTCACCCGCCGGGACAGGGGGGCACACTGAAGCTTTCTTT. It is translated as CASSPAGTGGHTEAFF.

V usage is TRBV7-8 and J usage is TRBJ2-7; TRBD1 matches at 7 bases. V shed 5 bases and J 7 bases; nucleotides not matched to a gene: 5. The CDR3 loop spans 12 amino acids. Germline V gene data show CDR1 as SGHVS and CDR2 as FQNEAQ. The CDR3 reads CASSPTGFEQYV. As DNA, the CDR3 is TGTGCCAGCAGCCCGACAGGGTTTGAGCAGTACGTC.

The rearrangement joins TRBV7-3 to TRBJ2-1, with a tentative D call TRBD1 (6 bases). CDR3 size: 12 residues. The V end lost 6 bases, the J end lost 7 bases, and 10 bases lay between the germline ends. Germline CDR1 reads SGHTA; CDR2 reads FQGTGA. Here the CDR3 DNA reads TGTGCCAGCAGTTATGGACAGAATGAGCAGTTCTTC. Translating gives CASSYGQNEQFF.

This CDR3 reads CASSLALRVDTQYF. The CDR3 coding sequence is TGTGCCAGCAGCTTAGCGCTAAGGGTCGATACGCAGTATTTT. The genes are TRBV7-8 and TRBJ2-3; D uncertain. This CDR3 comprises 14 residues. The V gene lost 0 bases and the J gene lost 6 bases, with 10 bases spanning the gap. Looked up from germline, CDR1 is SGHVS and CDR2 is FQNEAQ.

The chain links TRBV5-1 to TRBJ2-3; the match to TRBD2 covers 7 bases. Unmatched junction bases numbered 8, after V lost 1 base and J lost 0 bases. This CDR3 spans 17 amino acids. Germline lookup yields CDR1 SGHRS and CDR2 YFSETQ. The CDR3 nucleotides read TGCGCCAGCAGCTTGAGGGACTACCTAACTAGCACAGATACGCAGTATTTT. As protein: CASSLRDYLTSTDTQYF.

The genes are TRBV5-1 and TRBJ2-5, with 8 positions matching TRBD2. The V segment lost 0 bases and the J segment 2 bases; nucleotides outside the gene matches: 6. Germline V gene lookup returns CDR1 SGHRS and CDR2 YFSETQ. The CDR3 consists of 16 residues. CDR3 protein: CASSLAGVAGQETQYF. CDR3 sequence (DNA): TGCGCCAGCAGCTTGGCCGGGGTAGCGGGGCAAGAGACCCAGTACTTC.

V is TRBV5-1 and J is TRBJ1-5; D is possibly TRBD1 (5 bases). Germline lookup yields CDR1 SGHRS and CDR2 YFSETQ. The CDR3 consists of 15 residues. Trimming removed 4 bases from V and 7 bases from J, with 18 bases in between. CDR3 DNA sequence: TGCGCCAGCAGCCCCGGGGACGAAGGTGAGCAGCCCCAGCATTTT. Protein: CASSPGDEGEQPQHF.

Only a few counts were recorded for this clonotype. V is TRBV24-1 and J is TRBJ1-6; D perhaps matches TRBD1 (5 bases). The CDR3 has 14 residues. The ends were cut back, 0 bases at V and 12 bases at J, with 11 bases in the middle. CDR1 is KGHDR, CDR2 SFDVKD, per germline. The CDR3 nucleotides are TGTGCCACCAGTGATTTGGGGACCTCTGAACCCCTCCACTTT. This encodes CATSDLGTSEPLHF.

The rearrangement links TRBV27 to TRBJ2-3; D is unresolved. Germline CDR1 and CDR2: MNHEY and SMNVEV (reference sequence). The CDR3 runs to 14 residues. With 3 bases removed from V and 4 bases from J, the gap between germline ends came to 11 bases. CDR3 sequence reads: CASSFNLGADTQYF. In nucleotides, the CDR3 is TGTGCCAGCAGTTTTAATTTGGGCGCAGATACGCAGTATTTT.

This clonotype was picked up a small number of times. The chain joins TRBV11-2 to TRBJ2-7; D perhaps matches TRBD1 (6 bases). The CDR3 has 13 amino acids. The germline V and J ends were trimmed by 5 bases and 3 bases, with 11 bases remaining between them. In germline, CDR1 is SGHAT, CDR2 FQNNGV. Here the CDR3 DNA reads TGTGCCAGCAGCGTCCAGGGGTTCTACGAGCAGTACGTC. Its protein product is CASSVQGFYEQYV.

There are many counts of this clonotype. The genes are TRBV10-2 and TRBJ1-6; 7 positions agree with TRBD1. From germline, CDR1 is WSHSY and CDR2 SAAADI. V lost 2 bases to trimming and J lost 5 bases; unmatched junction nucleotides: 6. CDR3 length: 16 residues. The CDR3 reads CASSEGRGTDNSPLHF. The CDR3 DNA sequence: TGCGCCAGCAGTGAGGGCAGGGGGACTGATAATTCACCCCTCCACTTT.